This record looks at one T cell receptor beta chain sequence and its context. The source of the sample is a study of T cell changes during pregnancy in multiple sclerosis. Measured with immunoSEQ multiplex PCR; TCRdb has only the in-frame clones, and not every one. Found here are roughly 48,000 clones, approximately 88% of them singletons; the top ten hold over 0.95%. The V and J ends lost 3 bases and 8 bases respectively, with 21 bases between them. CDR1 and CDR2 (germline): SGHDT, YYEEEE. CDR3 length equals 16 residues. The receptor's source is a female donor with multiple sclerosis, enrolled in a pregnancy study. The J gene is TRBJ2-1, the V gene TRBV5-6; D may be TRBD1 (6 bases). The sample consisted of CD4+ T cells from peripheral blood mononuclear cells, taken in the second trimester of pregnancy. CDR3 nucleotides: TGTGCCAGCAGCTCCCTAGGGACAAGAAAAGGTGATGAGCAGTTCTTC. This translates into CASSSLGTRKGDEQFF.